The 20 T cell receptor beta chains below were found in one sample sequenced in a study of vaccination and CD4 T cells after COVID-19. Treatment reported: roughly 11-day PBMC culture with coronavirus spike peptide pools or control peptides (ViraFEST assay). No antigen is known for these receptors. The Oncomine TCR Beta short-read assay was what sequenced the DNA obtained from cultured CD4+ T cells. TCRdb passed the PCR reads through MiXCR, listing each CDR3 protein once. Of some 10,000 distinct CDR3 sequences in the sample, 45% are singletons; the top ten hold 20% to 25%. Sample: cultured CD4+ T cells from blood, taken after SARS-CoV-2 vaccination. Receptors originate from a human donor with COVID-19.

This clonotype was detected once. CDR3 amino acids: CASSETAAKNIQYF. In DNA form, the CDR3 reads TGTGCCAGCAGTGAGACAGCAGCCAAAAACATTCAGTACTTC. The chain carries TRBV6-1 and TRBJ2-4; D possibly corresponds to TRBD1 (5 bases). Germline V gene data show CDR1 as MNHNS and CDR2 as SASEGT. The CDR3 runs 14 residues. V was trimmed by 3 bases and J by 0 bases, leaving 6 bases between them.

V and J are TRBV6-5 and TRBJ1-2, with a weak D call TRBD1 (5 bases). The CDR3 extends over 15 amino acids. Trimming removed 0 bases at V and 8 bases at J, with 16 bases between. Per the germline V gene, CDR1 is MNHEY and CDR2 is SVGAGI. The CDR3, as DNA: TGTGCCAGCAGTTACTCGTTAGGGCAGGGTTACGGCTACACCTTC. As protein: CASSYSLGQGYGYTF.

This clonotype was seen a handful of times. The genes are TRBV7-2 and TRBJ2-5, with unresolved D. The ends were cut back, 4 bases at V and 5 bases at J, with 5 bases in the middle. The CDR3 is made up of 11 amino acids. Germline lookup yields CDR1 SGHTA and CDR2 FQGNSA. As DNA, the CDR3 is TGTGCCAGCAGCTCAGCGGAGACCCAGTACTTC. Protein product: CASSSAETQYF.

The V gene is TRBV11-3, the J gene TRBJ2-5; D remains ambiguous. This CDR3 is built from 11 residues. The V end lost 3 bases, the J end lost 3 bases, and 2 bases lay between the germline ends. The germline V gene encodes CDR1 SGHNT and CDR2 YENEEA. CDR3 amino acids: CASSLEETQYF. CDR3 nucleotides: TGTGCCAGCAGCTTGGAAGAGACCCAGTACTTC.

This chain uses TRBV12-1 with TRBJ1-1; the table's D call, TRBD1, has no DNA check behind it. TRBV12-1 is listed as a pseudogene. The CDR3 covers 16 residues. The CDR3 DNA sequence: TGTGCCAGCAGCTCAAGTGGGACAGGGGGGAACACTGAAGCTTTCTTT. As protein: CASSSSGTGGNTEAFF.

This clonotype has just a few counts. This chain links TRBV20-1 with TRBJ2-3, with D perhaps TRBD2 (5 bases). CDR1 DFQATT and CDR2 SNEGSKA come from the germline V gene (reference sequence). V was cut by 5 bases and J by 3 bases, with 15 bases left in between. The CDR3 is 14 amino acids. The CDR3 is CSAGVLDNTDTQYF. The CDR3 bases are TGCAGTGCTGGAGTACTAGATAATACAGATACGCAGTATTTT.

The CDR3 DNA follows: TGTGCCAGCACCCAGGGGGGGGGCCATGGCTACACCTTC. It translates to CASTQGGGHGYTF. This chain joins TRBV6-1 and TRBJ1-2; TRBD1 agrees at 7 bases. This CDR3 comprises 13 residues. V trimming: 7 bases; J trimming: 6 bases; junction bases outside the gene matches: 8. Germline CDR1 and CDR2: MNHNS and SASEGT.

The gene calls are TRBV19 and TRBJ2-2; a weak D match, TRBD1 (5 bases). This CDR3 spans 15 amino acids. Germline CDR1 and CDR2: LNHDA and SQIVND (reference sequence). Trimming took 7 bases from V and 0 from J, leaving 12 bases between them. CDR3 sequence reads: CASTYDSPNTGELFF. In DNA form, the CDR3 reads TGTGCCAGTACCTACGACAGCCCGAACACCGGGGAGCTGTTTTTT.

J is TRBJ1-5 and V is TRBV19; 9 nucleotides match TRBD1. The CDR3 contains 16 residues. Looked up from germline, CDR1 is LNHDA and CDR2 is SQIVND (reference sequence). V lost 5 bases to trimming and J lost 6 bases; unmatched junction nucleotides: 11. CDR3 nucleotides: TGTGCCAGTAGTCGAACCGGACAGGGGCGCGGTCAGCCCCAGCATTTT. This codes for CASSRTGQGRGQPQHF.

The rearrangement uses TRBV7-9 and TRBJ1-6; 7 bases are shared with TRBD1. V lost 4 bases, J lost 6 bases, and 3 bases stayed unmatched. CDR1 and CDR2 from the germline V gene are SEHNR and FQNEAQ (reference sequence). This CDR3 has 14 residues. CDR3 nucleotide sequence: TGTGCCAGCAGCTCGGGACAGCCTAATTCACCCCTCCACTTT. Encoded protein: CASSSGQPNSPLHF.

The chain uses TRBV28 and TRBJ2-7; unclear D gene. The CDR3 runs 14 residues. In germline, CDR1 is MDHEN, CDR2 SYDVKM. V lost 7 bases to trimming and J lost 4 bases, with 17 bases between them. CDR3 nucleotide sequence: TGTGCCAGCACCCCTTGGCCAGATTCTTACGAGCAGTACTTC. As protein: CASTPWPDSYEQYF.

This clonotype was found a few times. The rearrangement uses TRBV2 and TRBJ1-5; D is undetermined. V shed 3 bases and J shed 6 bases, with 9 bases lying between them. The CDR3 runs to 13 residues. Germline assignment: CDR1 SNHLY and CDR2 FYNNEI. CDR3 coding DNA: TGTGCCAGCAGTGACACTACAAGTCAGCCCCAGCATTTT. Its translation is CASSDTTSQPQHF.

The chain employs TRBV7-3 and TRBJ2-1; D is unresolved. Per germline, CDR1 SGHTA and CDR2 FQGTGA. The CDR3 extends over 13 amino acids. V was pared by 3 bases and J by 10 bases, with 13 bases between. The CDR3 is CASSFGDGREQFF. In nucleotides, the CDR3 is TGTGCCAGCAGCTTCGGAGACGGCCGGGAGCAGTTCTTC.

Of note for this clonotype: Sequence at one end of the junction differs from germline and may be a read error. The V gene is TRBV20-1, the J gene TRBJ2-2; a possible D gene is TRBD2 (7 bases). Germline V lookup: CDR1 DFQATT, CDR2 SNEGSKA (reference sequence). The CDR3 totals 18 residues. The CDR3 loop reads CSARVIGGGRMNTGELLF. The CDR3 DNA reads TGCAGTGCTAGAGTGATCGGCGGGGGCCGAATGAACACCGGGGAGCTGCTTTTT.

This chain uses TRBV5-4 with TRBJ2-3; a possible D gene is TRBD2 (5 bases). CDR1 SGHNT and CDR2 YYREEE come from the germline V gene (reference sequence). The V end lost 4 bases, the J end lost 6 bases, and 12 bases lay between the germline ends. CDR3 size: 13 residues. The CDR3 sequence is CASSGRGEDTQYF. CDR3 sequence (DNA): TGTGCCAGCAGCGGACGGGGAGAGGATACGCAGTATTTT.

The chain couples TRBV6-2 or TRBV6-3 to TRBJ1-1, with D tentatively TRBD1 (5 bases). The CDR3 totals 15 residues. CDR1 and CDR2 (germline): MNHEY, SVGEGT. The germline V and J ends were trimmed by 7 bases and 3 bases, with 18 bases remaining between them. CDR3 in DNA: TGTGCCAGCATTCGAACCGGCAAAGGGGACACTGAAGCTTTCTTT. Translation gives CASIRTGKGDTEAFF.

This clonotype was detected only a few times. The gene calls are TRBV19 and TRBJ1-2, with 10 bases that match TRBD1. The CDR3 contains 13 residues. CDR1 is LNHDA and CDR2 is SQIVND in the germline V gene (reference sequence). V shed 5 bases, J shed 6 bases, and the junction held 3 bases outside the gene matches. The CDR3, as DNA: TGTGCCAGTAGTGCGGACAGGGGGAATGGCTACACCTTC. Its protein product is CASSADRGNGYTF.

The chain carries TRBV6-5 and TRBJ1-3; D unclear. The germline V gene encodes CDR1 MNHEY and CDR2 SVGAGI. This CDR3 is built from 11 residues. Trimming cost V 3 bases and J 16 bases, with 13 bases left between them. CDR3 sequence (DNA): TGTGCCAGCAGTTATATGGCCCAGGTCTATTTT. Its protein is CASSYMAQVYF.

The V call is TRBV19, the J call TRBJ1-1; TRBD1 might be the D (5 bases). V gave up 6 bases and J gave up 6 bases, with 17 bases separating them. Germline V gives CDR1 LNHDA, CDR2 SQIVND (reference sequence). The CDR3 is 14 residues long. The CDR3 here is CASSPGKGRSEAFF. CDR3 DNA sequence: TGTGCCAGTAGCCCAGGGAAGGGAAGGTCTGAAGCTTTCTTT. Combining the CDR3 with reference TRBV19 and TRBJ1-1 gives the whole variable domain DGGITQSPKYLFRKEGQNVTLSCEQNLNHDAMYWYRQDPGQGLRLIYYSQIVNDFQKGDIAEGYSVSREKKESFPLTVTSAQKNPTAFYLCASSPGKGRSEAFFGQGTRLTVV.

The sample holds a few counts of this clonotype. The chain couples TRBV20-1 to TRBJ1-1; D remains ambiguous. Trimming stripped 2 bases from V and 4 bases from J, with 11 bases between. Germline-derived CDR1 and CDR2 are DFQATT and SNEGSKA (reference sequence). The CDR3 runs 13 residues. The chain's CDR3 is CSARPRVSTEAFF. DNA of the CDR3: TGCAGTGCTAGACCCCGGGTTAGCACTGAAGCTTTCTTT.